Each of the 9 T cell receptor beta chains below was sequenced from the same sample in a study of shared clonotypes between healthy human individuals (dated by TCRdb to 2018 to 2021). The library was produced with the immunoSEQ multiplex PCR assay. Not all clones reach the TCRdb copy of this immuneACCESS table, which keeps in-frame sequences only. Checked studies attribute under half of the gap to unresolved V genes and leave the rest unexplained. Recorded for this sample are around 750,000 clones; around two thirds of them occurred a single time. The ten largest make up over 1.5% of the sample. The material sequenced was memory CD4+ T cells sorted from blood. The sample's cell subset or site label, in plain terms: CD45RA-negative fraction. The receptors come from a woman under 40 in good health.

The rearrangement uses TRBV19 and TRBJ1-1; no reliable D call. The CDR3 runs 13 residues. Between the trimmed V and J ends, which lost 3 bases and 5 bases, there was a span of 10 bases. CDR1 LNHDA and CDR2 SQIVND come from the germline V gene (reference sequence). CDR3 sequence reads: CASSIGSLTEAFF. CDR3 DNA: TGTGCCAGTAGTATTGGCAGTTTGACTGAAGCTTTCTTT.

The chain is built from TRBV19 and TRBJ1-5; D possibly corresponds to TRBD1 (5 bases). The V end lost 3 bases, the J end lost 2 bases, and 8 bases lay between the germline ends. Germline CDR1 reads LNHDA; CDR2 reads SQIVND (reference sequence). The CDR3 runs 14 residues. The CDR3 protein is CASSIQGRNQPQHF. CDR3 nucleotides: TGTGCCAGTAGTATCCAGGGCCGCAATCAGCCCCAGCATTTT.

This clone was counted between two and nine times. The chain carries TRBV2 and TRBJ2-3, with D possibly being TRBD1 (6 bases). Germline CDR1 is SNHLY and CDR2 is FYNNEI. With 6 bases removed from V and 8 bases from J, the gap between germline ends came to 15 bases. The CDR3 contains 13 residues. The CDR3 here is CASRQDAQGTQYF. The CDR3 DNA reads as TGTGCCAGCAGACAGGATGCACAGGGTACGCAGTATTTT.

This clone occurred a few times. The V and J genes are TRBV5-4 and TRBJ1-2; TRBD1 matches 7 bases. J gave up 2 bases and V 1 base, and 2 bases lay outside the gene matches. Germline V gene sequence: CDR1 SGHNT, CDR2 YYREEE (reference sequence). The CDR3 runs 14 residues. In DNA form, the CDR3 reads TGTGCCAGCAGCTTGCAGGGGGTGAACTATGGCTACACCTTC. This codes for CASSLQGVNYGYTF.

V is TRBV28 and J is TRBJ2-3, with 8 positions matching TRBD2. Germline V gene data show CDR1 as MDHEN and CDR2 as SYDVKM. The CDR3 has 14 residues. Unmatched junction bases numbered 7, after V lost 5 bases and J lost 6 bases. CDR3 sequence (DNA): TGTGCCAGCAGTAAGCCGGGACTAGGGGATACGCAGTATTTT. This translates into CASSKPGLGDTQYF.

The chain recombines TRBV19 with TRBJ1-2, with TRBD1 as a possible D gene (5 bases). CDR1 is LNHDA, CDR2 SQIVND, per germline (reference sequence). The CDR3 spans 15 residues. V was cut by 6 bases and J by 6 bases, with 20 bases left in between. In nucleotides, the CDR3 is TGTGCCAGTAGGAGGGTTTTCGACAGAAGAAATGGCTACACCTTC. Its translation: CASRRVFDRRNGYTF.

The genes are TRBV5-5 and TRBJ1-1; D is uncertain. The CDR3 is 17 residues long. V gave up 0 bases and J gave up 4 bases, with 19 bases separating them. From germline, CDR1 is SGHKS and CDR2 YYEKEE (reference sequence). The CDR3 DNA reads as TGTGCCAGCAGCTTGGTAGTCTTAGTAAGCGGTCTCACTGAAGCTTTCTTT. It translates to CASSLVVLVSGLTEAFF.

The V call is TRBV27, the J call TRBJ1-1; no definite D call. The V gene's germline CDR1 is MNHEY and CDR2 SMNVEV (reference sequence). The length of the CDR3 is 13 residues. Trimming shortened V by 4 bases and J by 1 base, and 7 bases separated the two germline ends. The CDR3 nucleotides read TGTGCCAGCAGTTGGACGTCGAACACTGAAGCTTTCTTT. This translates into CASSWTSNTEAFF.

The chain combines TRBV6-1 with TRBJ2-5; D is uncertain. V dropped 2 bases and J dropped 9 bases, with 16 bases sitting between them. The CDR3 loop spans 14 amino acids. Germline CDR1 MNHNS, CDR2 SASEGT. The CDR3 reads CASSEIGESDAQYF. The CDR3 DNA sequence: TGTGCCAGCAGTGAAATCGGTGAGAGTGACGCCCAGTACTTC.